The sequence of this TCR beta chain was determined in a study of early T cells in non-severe SARS-CoV-2 infection. Background on the study: Bulk RNA taken from unsorted whole blood was sequenced, leaving chains unpaired.

In the library, individual cDNA molecules carried attached unique molecular identifiers. Via MiXCR, TCRdb re-called the 5' RACE reads, giving one row per CDR3 protein. The table lists 85,000 to 100,000 distinct CDR3 sequences, less than 15% of them singletons. The sequenced sample consisted of whole blood. The source of this sequence is an adult who was a healthcare worker with PCR-confirmed SARS-CoV-2 infection or an uninfected control (not recorded which).

The CDR3 sequence: CASSPSARGFSGNTIYF. The DNA for the CDR3 is TGTGCCAGCTCACCATCGGCCAGGGGGTTCTCTGGAAACACCATATATTTT. The chain has TRBV18 and TRBJ1-3; 7 bases are shared with TRBD1. V was pared by 2 bases and J by 0 bases, with 7 bases of the junction left unmatched. Germline CDR1 and CDR2: KGHSH and LQKENI. This CDR3 contains 17 residues.